The present TCR beta chain was sequenced within a study of control samples from healthy donors and cancer patients. Here immunoSEQ multiplex PCR was the method, and the copy in TCRdb shows in-frame clones only, minus some. The sample contains 400,000 to 500,000 clones, 90% of which appear only once. Germline V gives CDR1 SGHTA, CDR2 FQGTGA. J was trimmed by 3 bases and V by 2 bases; bases with no gene match: 3. The CDR3 contains 14 residues. The chain recombines TRBV7-3 with TRBJ2-7, with 8 positions matching TRBD1. Sequenced: PBMCs. This receptor was identified in a man aged 40-55 years with head and neck cancer. CDR3: CASSLRTGNYEQYF. The CDR3 bases are TGTGCCAGCAGCTTACGGACAGGGAACTACGAGCAGTACTTC.